The present TCR beta chain was sequenced within a study of cytomegalovirus exposure and HLA in healthy donors (dated by TCRdb to about 2017). Some background on the complete study: An earlier analysis of about 560 of the donors reported under 300 Gb of sequence data and around 100 million unique TCR beta sequences obtained from roughly 180 million T cells. The study was designed to test whether signatures of past pathogen exposure could be identified by cataloging public T cell receptors. To predict cytomegalovirus infection status, the study brought together high-throughput TCR immunosequencing, statistical association of individual TCRs with disease status, and machine learning. Donor age, sex, ethnicity and CMV serostatus were compiled alongside the repertoire data. Every repertoire in the discovery cohort had been generated on one and the same sequencing platform. A separate validation cohort of over a hundred different subjects was used in addition to the roughly 700-subject first cohort. Both class I and class II loci were covered by HLA typing, at four-digit resolution. Across some 400 genotyped donors of the cohort, an average of about 220,000 unique TCR beta nucleotide sequences per donor were sequenced, and 15% to 20% of those sequences were non-productive. To decide whether each TCR beta V gene segment behaved as functional or pseudogenic, an earlier analysis of some 540 of the donors relied on high-throughput TCR beta sequencing. An early release that covered about 600 HLA-typed donors contained around 330 gigabases of sequencing data and about 93 million unique TCR sequences. The number of donors typed differed by locus, with roughly 620-630 for A, B, C, DRB1 and DQB1, over 500 for DQA1, 600 to 610 for DPA1, and some 450 for DPB1. A later analysis re-analyzed previously published TCR beta repertoires from 500 to 700 donors and added high-resolution HLA genotyping to study TCR occurrence patterns. The genetic ancestry cluster associated with self-reported Caucasian donors included 81% of the 398 genotyped donors. Roughly 5 DR-DQ haplotypes were handled as single units for association and clustering, since linkage in the cohort was strong. Using immunosequencing, the study profiled T cell repertoires from 666 subjects and related those repertoires to cytomegalovirus serostatus. In a later genetic analysis, genome-wide SNP genotypes for about 65% of the roughly 670 donors were used, and that subset was treated as a discovery cohort. Rather than using new phenotypic data, the later analysis identified candidate immune exposures from TCR beta sequences and from how often those sequences occurred across donors.

Taken from cysteine to phenylalanine, the CDR3 has 13 residues. The DNA shown is the 39-base CDR3, in frame from base 1. CDR1 and CDR2 are read off the germline V gene as SGHAT and FQNNGV. V loses 5 bases, J loses 2 bases, and the germline ends lie 9 bases apart. Concerning this clone: The antigen it binds to is not known.

The cohort comprised approximately 700 healthy bone marrow donors. At the time of sampling, all cohort members were nominally healthy, though unrecorded immune exposures were likely present. The donor tested CMV seronegative and was one of the 352 seronegative cohort members. A peripheral blood sample was collected from each donor, and TCR beta sequencing was performed on peripheral blood mononuclear cells. The Qiagen DNeasy Blood Extraction Kit was used to extract genomic DNA from the blood cell samples. What the authors observed across the whole study: A later analysis found that TCR association rates varied across HLA loci, with DRB1 alleles showing the most associated TCRs and HLA-C alleles the fewest. HLA typing was unavailable for some donors at each locus, so association tests used only the typed subset. It was suggested by the authors that the approach could potentially be generalized to other disease states and immunological phenotypes. Broadly in line with IMGT annotations, most TCR beta V segments showed up in productive rearrangements about 87% or about 30% of the time in an earlier analysis of around 600 of the donors. Assigning TCR associations to individual alleles was difficult when HLA alleles, especially DR and DQ, strongly co-occurred. In a later genetic analysis, a missense DCLRE1C variant was associated with V-gene and J-gene trimming of TCR beta chains, and the association was replicated in an independent cohort. While some public TCRs were present in many individuals, most TCR sequences turned up only very rarely across donors. In a later analysis, several top co-occurrence clusters were reported to appear linked to parvovirus B19, influenza, CMV and Epstein-Barr virus. According to a later genetic analysis, donors in an Asian-associated ancestry cluster had fewer N-insertions in productive TCRs than the approximately 610-donor mean. The classifier was reported to diagnose cytomegalovirus status with high specificity and sensitivity in both the original and validation cohorts. A later analysis found that HLA-associated TCR beta chains were more clonally expanded and had lower generation probabilities than equally common non-associated chains. Some IMGT-functional V segments, including TRBV6-2 and TRBV6-3, could not be told apart with the 87-base-pair reads, so those segments were excluded. The earlier analysis of fewer than 750 of the donors excluded approximately 17 rarely observed V segments, including chromosome 9 orphons, because counts were too low. A cluster of highly shared sequence variants was judged likely to represent a technical artifact of the sequencing pipeline. Linkage disequilibrium might explain the correlated functional status among segregating V segments, but an unknown experimental factor could not be ruled out. The only immune exposure information available for the cohort was CMV serostatus. In the study, 150 to 200 TCR beta chains were listed as associated with cytomegalovirus. Roughly uniform sequencing depth across donors was assumed in presence/absence analyses, although this assumption may not hold. At a false discovery rate of 0.05, a later analysis linked some 17,000 TCR beta sequences to specific HLA alleles. A further reported finding was that TCR beta sequences accurately predicted the HLA-A and HLA-B alleles for most subjects in the first cohort. In a later analysis, most CMV-associated TCR beta chains were found to appear HLA-restricted, with HLA associations seemingly driven largely by CMV exposure. A few of the identified cytomegalovirus-associated TCR beta chains were confirmed in vitro to be specific for cytomegalovirus antigens. Only TCR beta chains were sequenced in this cohort, and the absence of alpha or paired-chain data limited detectable features.

The library was built by means of the immunoSEQ multiplex PCR assay. A mixture of 60 forward primers for TCR Vbeta segments and 13 reverse primers for TCR Jbeta segments was used in the multiplex PCR. A multiplex PCR assay on genomic DNA amplified the CDR3 region of rearranged TCR beta genes. On the Illumina HiSeq System, the amplified TCR beta libraries were sequenced as 87-base-pair reads. Concerning the study's data processing: Across the 500 to 850 repertoires, a later analysis counted 60 million to 90 million unique TCR beta chains, about 10 million of which were shared by at least two donors. A nearest-neighbor algorithm error-corrected the raw reads and collapsed the reads into unique sequences, merging closely related sequences to remove PCR and sequencing errors. Alignment of CDR3 sequences to IMGT reference sequences was used to assign V, D and J gene segments. For a sequence to be retained, at least a six-nucleotide match to both a V gene segment and a J gene segment was required. A rearrangement counted as productive if the CDR3 had no stop codons and remained in frame with V and J, and every other rearrangement counted as non-productive. CDR3 was defined according to IMGT convention as the region running from the second conserved V-encoded cysteine to the conserved J-encoded phenylalanine. Sequences without an unambiguous match to a single V gene segment were excluded from the earlier analysis of a few hundred of the donors. In an earlier analysis of 450 to 750 of the donors, a V segment was called functional when productive rearrangements were above 56.7%, and segregating when the standard deviation between donors exceeded 5%. A statistical classification framework was developed to diagnose cytomegalovirus status using the catalog of TCR beta chain sequences. A later analysis assigned V and J genes by comparing TCR nucleotide sequences with IMGT/GENE-DB human TR gene sequences. Using the TCRdist pipeline, a later analysis assigned CDR3 sequences along with most-parsimonious VDJ recombination scenarios. In a later analysis, every TCR beta chain was defined by the combination of its CDR3 amino acid sequence and its V-gene family, and reads without a unique V-gene family were dropped. In a later analysis, 450 to 600 highly shared, low-generation-probability nucleotide sequences were removed to address suspected cross-contamination and a sequencing artifact. In a later analysis, a clonal expansion index for each public chain was calculated from normalized within-repertoire ranks of inferred template counts. A later analysis computed generation probabilities with a VDJ recombination model fitted to out-of-frame rearrangements, and checked the results against IGoR. A later analysis scored TCR-TCR, TCR-HLA and TCR-CMV co-occurrence with hypergeometric tests, applying a repertoire-size bias correction to TCR pairs. To estimate false discovery rates, a later analysis permuted the HLA or CMV assignments 20 times. In a later analysis, co-occurring TCRs were grouped using DBSCAN, with TCRdist sequence similarity added in when clustering inside HLA-allele-positive subsets. Co-occurrence clustering excluded repertoires with fewer than 30,000 or more than 120,000 public chains, plus five with anomalous nucleotide sharing. The immuneACCESS repertoire file appears here via TCRdb, limited to in-frame rearrangements. These files lack a portion of the clones; in checked studies, under half of the deficit traces to unresolved V genes, and the cause of the others is not known. V and J calls and clone size come straight from that table; D and trimming were deduced from the DNA. This sample's table lists some 200,000 clones. Approximately 0.74% of the sample goes to the ten largest clones.

This chain is built from TRBV11-2 and TRBJ1-2; the D gene is possibly TRBD1, with 5 bases matching. The receptor was derived from a boy aged 10-17 years in good health and CMV-seronegative. Sequencing input: PBMCs. The CDR3 loop reads CASSRGSNYGYTF. The DNA sequence is as follows: TGTGCCAGCAGCCGGGGGTCAAACTATGGCTACACCTTC.